The next 31 T cell receptor beta chains were all read from a single sample in a study of T cell responses to AZD1222 COVID-19 vaccine. Here immunoSEQ multiplex PCR was the method, and the copy in TCRdb shows in-frame clones only, minus some. The repertoire includes approximately 130,000 clones, approximately 85% of them detected once, and 4.5% to 7% sits in the top ten. Sequencing was performed on peripheral blood, taken 28 days after the second AZD1222 dose. These receptor sequences come from an adult who received the AZD1222 COVID-19 vaccine.

J is TRBJ2-7 and V is TRBV28; D remains unclear. The ends were cut back, 6 bases at V and 6 bases at J, with 9 bases in the middle. CDR3 length: 11 residues. CDR1 MDHEN and CDR2 SYDVKM come from the germline V gene. DNA for the CDR3: TGTGCCAGCAGCGTGTACGGCGAGCAGTACTTC. Translating it yields CASSVYGEQYF. Filled out from reference TRBV28 and TRBJ2-7, the complete variable domain reads DVKVTQSSRYLVKRTGEKVFLECVQDMDHENMFWYRQDPGLGLRLIYFSYDVKMKEKGDIPEGYSVSREKKERFSLILESASTNQTSMYLCASSVYGEQYFGPGTRLTVT.

V is TRBV6-5 and J is TRBJ1-2; 7 bases fit TRBD1. The V and J ends lost 2 bases and 6 bases, in that order; junction bases with no gene match: 6. This CDR3 comprises 14 residues. CDR1 MNHEY and CDR2 SVGAGI come from the germline V gene. The DNA for the CDR3 is TGTGCCAGCAGTTACGGGGAGGGGGCAGATGGCTACACCTTC. Protein: CASSYGEGADGYTF.

The CDR3 bases are TGTGCCAGCTCATTCACGGGGGCTGAAGCTTTCTTT. Translation gives CASSFTGAEAFF. V usage is TRBV18 and J usage is TRBJ1-1, with a tentative D call TRBD1 (5 bases). V lost 5 bases, J lost 6 bases, and 10 bases lay in between. The CDR3 consists of 12 residues. Germline V gene sequence: CDR1 KGHSH, CDR2 LQKENI.

The genes are TRBV20-1 and TRBJ2-1; 12 nucleotides match TRBD2. The germline CDR1 and CDR2 sequences are DFQATT and SNEGSKA (reference sequence). V trimming: 3 bases; J trimming: 5 bases; junction bases outside the gene matches: 2. The CDR3 is made up of 14 amino acids. This chain's CDR3 is CSASRTSGNNEQFF. The CDR3 coding sequence is TGCAGTGCTAGTAGGACTAGCGGGAACAATGAGCAGTTCTTC.

The chain combines TRBV15 with TRBJ1-4, with a tentative D call TRBD1 (5 bases). The ends were cut back, 0 bases at V and 8 bases at J, with 10 bases in the middle. The CDR3 totals 14 residues. CDR1 and CDR2 (germline): LNHNV, YYDKDF (reference sequence). This CDR3 is CATSRDRGDEKLFF. The CDR3 DNA is TGTGCCACCAGCAGAGATCGAGGGGACGAAAAACTGTTTTTT.

The V gene is TRBV29-1, the J gene TRBJ2-7; 7 bases agree with TRBD2. Germline assignment: CDR1 SQVTM and CDR2 ANQGSEA. The CDR3 runs to 14 residues. J gave up 2 bases and V 6 bases, and 10 bases lay outside the gene matches. The CDR3, as DNA: TGCAGCGTGGGGGGGGGACTTCAGCCCTACGAGCAGTACTTC. Translated: CSVGGGLQPYEQYF.

CDR3 bases: TGCGCCAGCAGCACGGGACAGGACTACGAGCAGTACTTC. Protein product: CASSTGQDYEQYF. This chain links TRBV5-1 with TRBJ2-7; 8 bases align to TRBD1. Unmatched junction bases numbered 3, after V lost 4 bases and J lost 3 bases. Germline-derived CDR1 and CDR2 are SGHRS and YFSETQ. This CDR3 has 13 residues.

This clone appeared once. The chain employs TRBV5-1 and TRBJ2-4, with 9 positions matching TRBD1. The V gene end was trimmed by 5 bases and the J gene end by 5 bases; junction bases not matched to a gene: 5. Germline values: CDR1 SGHRS, CDR2 YFSETQ. The CDR3 sequence is 14 residues long. The CDR3 DNA is TGCGCCAGCAGTAGGACAGGGGTGGAAAACATTCAGTACTTC. This encodes CASSRTGVENIQYF.

V is TRBV30 and J is TRBJ1-1; no clear D gene. The V end lost 7 bases, the J end lost 3 bases, and 9 bases lay between the germline ends. Germline V lookup: CDR1 GTSNPN, CDR2 SVGIG (reference sequence). The length of the CDR3 is 11 residues. The CDR3 protein is CAFTGYTEAFF. The CDR3 nucleotides are TGTGCCTTTACCGGGTACACTGAAGCTTTCTTT.

The chain combines TRBV11-2 with TRBJ1-1; D possibly corresponds to TRBD1 (5 bases). Germline CDR1 reads SGHAT; CDR2 reads FQNNGV. CDR3 length: 14 amino acids. V was shortened by 0 bases and J by 5 bases, with 10 bases between the two germline ends. DNA for the CDR3: TGTGCCAGCAGCTTAGAAGGGGTAGGAACTGAAGCTTTCTTT. This codes for CASSLEGVGTEAFF. The full variable domain, completed using reference TRBV11-2 and TRBJ1-1, is EAGVAQSPRYKIIEKRQSVAFWCNPISGHATLYWYQQILGQGPKLLIQFQNNGVVDDSQLPKDRFSAERLKGVDSTLKIQPAKLEDSAVYLCASSLEGVGTEAFFGQGTRLTVV.

The V gene is TRBV30, the J gene TRBJ2-2, with 7 bases fitting TRBD2. V lost 0 bases to trimming and J lost 9 bases; unmatched junction nucleotides: 10. The CDR3 runs to 15 residues. CDR1 is GTSNPN, CDR2 SVGIG, per germline (reference sequence). The CDR3 protein is CAWSVRRLAQRELFF. DNA of the CDR3: TGTGCCTGGAGTGTACGACGACTAGCCCAGAGGGAGCTGTTTTTT.

The V call is TRBV7-2, the J call TRBJ1-1, with D perhaps TRBD1 (5 bases). Germline values: CDR1 SGHTA, CDR2 FQGNSA. Trimming stripped 1 base from V and 5 bases from J, with 11 bases between. The CDR3 covers 14 residues. The CDR3 is CASSLEGLGTEAFF. CDR3 nucleotides: TGTGCCAGCAGCTTAGAGGGGCTTGGGACTGAAGCTTTCTTT.

The genes are TRBV6-2 or TRBV6-3 and TRBJ2-1; 12 bases are a match to TRBD2. This CDR3 has 17 amino acids. Germline trimming cut 6 bases from V and 8 bases from J; bases unmatched to any gene: 14. Per the germline V gene, CDR1 is MNHEY and CDR2 is SVGEGT. The CDR3 is CASSRPTSGGPRDEQFF. The CDR3 nucleotides are TGTGCCAGCAGCCGACCGACTAGCGGGGGACCCCGGGATGAGCAGTTCTTC.

This chain connects TRBV5-6 to TRBJ2-7; D tentatively fits TRBD1 or TRBD2 (5 bases each). Germline V lookup: CDR1 SGHDT, CDR2 YYEEEE. The CDR3 totals 13 residues. Trimming left V 5 bases short and J 0 bases short, with 9 bases between. CDR3: CASRWGSSYEQYF. The CDR3 region has the DNA TGTGCCAGCAGGTGGGGGAGCTCCTACGAGCAGTACTTC.

The CDR3 loop is CASSLNPIQGAIYEQYF. The CDR3 bases are TGTGCCAGCAGCTTAAATCCCATCCAGGGGGCTATCTACGAGCAGTACTTC. The rearrangement links TRBV9 to TRBJ2-7, with TRBD1 matching over 8 bases. The ends lost 4 bases at V and 3 bases at J; junction bases unmatched: 15. Per germline, CDR1 SGDLS and CDR2 YYNGEE. The CDR3 length is 17 residues.

The chain employs TRBV29-1 and TRBJ1-5; TRBD1 agrees at 7 bases. V lost 7 bases to trimming and J lost 4 bases; unmatched junction nucleotides: 4. The length of the CDR3 is 12 residues. The germline V gene has CDR1 SQVTM and CDR2 ANQGSEA. The CDR3 coding sequence is TGCAGCGCTGCACAGGGGAATCAGCCCCAGCATTTT. Protein: CSAAQGNQPQHF. The whole variable domain, remainder taken from reference TRBV29-1 and TRBJ1-5, is SAVISQKPSRDICQRGTSLTIQCQVDSQVTMMFWYRQQPGQSLTLIATANQGSEATYESGFVIDKFPISRPNLTFSTLTVSNMSPEDSSIYLCSAAQGNQPQHFGDGTRLSIL.

V gene TRBV5-1 combines with J gene TRBJ2-5; 9 bases agree with TRBD2. The CDR3 has 16 residues. Per the germline V gene, CDR1 is SGHRS and CDR2 is YFSETQ. With V trimmed by 0 bases and J by 2 bases, 5 bases remained unmatched. CDR3 protein: CASSLGASGEQETQYF. In DNA form, the CDR3 reads TGCGCCAGCAGCTTGGGGGCTAGCGGGGAACAAGAGACCCAGTACTTC. The full variable domain, its missing parts supplied by reference TRBV5-1 and TRBJ2-5, is KAGVTQTPRYLIKTRGQQVTLSCSPISGHRSVSWYQQTPGQGLQFLFEYFSETQRNKGNFPGRFSGRQFSNSRSEMNVSTLELGDSALYLCASSLGASGEQETQYFGPGTRLLVL.

The chain carries TRBV13 and TRBJ2-2; D is possibly TRBD2 (5 bases). The CDR3 is 17 amino acids. Germline values: CDR1 PRHDT, CDR2 FYEKMQ (reference sequence). Between the trimmed V and J ends, which lost 5 bases and 4 bases, there was a span of 20 bases. CDR3: CASSPRWPSRGTGELFF. The CDR3 nucleotides are TGTGCCAGCAGCCCCCGGTGGCCGAGCCGGGGCACCGGGGAGCTGTTTTTT.

The chain joins TRBV11-3 to TRBJ1-3; D gene uncertain. CDR1 is SGHNT and CDR2 is YENEEA in the germline V gene. Trimming cost V 5 bases and J 1 base, with 9 bases left between them. This CDR3 has 14 amino acids. CDR3 loop: CASSRGPSGNTIYF. The CDR3 region has the DNA TGTGCCAGCAGCCGTGGGCCGTCTGGAAACACCATATATTTT.

The V gene is TRBV29-1, the J gene TRBJ1-3, with D unresolved. Germline CDR1 is SQVTM and CDR2 is ANQGSEA. Deletions cut 4 bases from V and 3 bases from J, with 7 bases between. The CDR3 is 12 amino acids. The DNA of the CDR3 is TGCAGCGTTGTGGAAGTTGGAAACACCATATATTTT. Its translation: CSVVEVGNTIYF.

The rearrangement uses TRBV10-3 and TRBJ1-5; 8 bases fit TRBD1. The V gene end was trimmed by 6 bases and the J gene end by 9 bases; junction bases not matched to a gene: 7. From germline, CDR1 is ENHRY and CDR2 SYGVKD. There are 13 residues in the CDR3. CDR3 loop: CAIRQDRVAPQHF. For the CDR3, the DNA is TGTGCCATCAGACAGGACAGGGTAGCGCCCCAGCATTTT.

The genes are TRBV18 and TRBJ2-1; tentative D call: TRBD2 (5 bases). Germline CDR1 reads KGHSH; CDR2 reads LQKENI. The germline V and J ends were trimmed by 3 bases and 5 bases, with 11 bases remaining between them. This CDR3 has 14 residues. As DNA, the CDR3 is TGTGCCAGCTCACCCGTAGCGTTTCACAATGAGCAGTTCTTC. Translated, it gives CASSPVAFHNEQFF.

This clone was seen just once. The rearrangement uses TRBV5-1 and TRBJ1-1, with D unclear. Germline V gene sequence: CDR1 SGHRS, CDR2 YFSETQ. CDR3 size: 14 residues. The V gene lost 5 bases and the J gene lost 1 base, with 12 bases spanning the gap. In DNA, the CDR3 is TGCGCCAGCAGACGGGTCTTAGAGAACACTGAAGCTTTCTTT. Translated: CASRRVLENTEAFF.

V is TRBV7-9 and J is TRBJ1-5; D may be TRBD1 (6 bases). Trimming removed 5 bases from V and 7 bases from J, with 12 bases in between. The CDR3 length is 13 residues. Looked up from germline, CDR1 is SEHNR and CDR2 is FQNEAQ (reference sequence). DNA for the CDR3: TGTGCCAGCAGCCCCACAGGGAGGCAGCCCCAGCATTTT. Amino acids: CASSPTGRQPQHF.

This clone came up a few times. The chain joins TRBV5-1 to TRBJ2-7; 13 bases match TRBD2. The germline V gene encodes CDR1 SGHRS and CDR2 YFSETQ. Trimming at V came to 5 bases and at J to 5 bases, leaving 7 bases not matched to a gene. This CDR3 spans 15 amino acids. CDR3 region: CASSPWTSGRNEQYF. CDR3 sequence (DNA): TGCGCCAGCAGTCCCTGGACTAGCGGGAGAAACGAGCAGTACTTC.

The chain has TRBV7-3 and TRBJ2-2; D ambiguous. V gave up 3 bases and J gave up 8 bases, with 10 bases separating them. CDR1 and CDR2 from the germline V gene are SGHTA and FQGTGA. The length of the CDR3 is 13 residues. CDR3 amino acids: CASSLTLAGELFF. Written as DNA, the CDR3 is TGTGCCAGCAGCTTGACACTCGCGGGGGAGCTGTTTTTT.

This clone appeared a single time. The chain joins TRBV27 to TRBJ2-2; 7 bases fit TRBD2. This CDR3 is built from 15 residues. Germline V gene data show CDR1 as MNHEY and CDR2 as SMNVEV (reference sequence). V was clipped by 5 bases and J by 2 bases; unmatched bases: 5. The CDR3 here is CASSPSGTNTGELFF. DNA for the CDR3: TGTGCCAGCAGTCCTAGCGGAACCAACACCGGGGAGCTGTTTTTT.

The chain combines TRBV9 with TRBJ1-3; the D gene is possibly TRBD1 (5 bases). The CDR3 contains 17 residues. Per the germline V gene, CDR1 is SGDLS and CDR2 is YYNGEE. With 3 bases removed from V and 0 bases from J, the gap between germline ends came to 16 bases. The CDR3 DNA is TGTGCCAGCAGCGGTGGAGGGGACCCGAGCTCTGGAAACACCATATATTTT. Translated, it gives CASSGGGDPSSGNTIYF.

This clone was seen more than once but under ten times. The chain recombines TRBV5-8 with TRBJ1-6; D gene ambiguous. Looked up from germline, CDR1 is SGHTS and CDR2 is YDEGEE. The CDR3 covers 15 residues. V gave up 5 bases and J gave up 5 bases, with 14 bases separating them. For the CDR3, the DNA is TGTGCCAGCAGTCGAGGACCTCTTAATAATTCACCCCTCCACTTT. Protein: CASSRGPLNNSPLHF.

This clone has just one count. This sequence joins TRBV18 and TRBJ2-6; no firm D call. The length of the CDR3 is 15 residues. The V and J ends lost 3 bases and 0 bases respectively, with 6 bases between them. Germline V gene data show CDR1 as KGHSH and CDR2 as LQKENI. The CDR3 spells CASSPKPSGANVLTF. CDR3 nucleotides: TGTGCCAGCTCACCGAAACCCTCTGGGGCCAACGTCCTGACTTTC.

This rearrangement joins TRBV5-1 to TRBJ2-5; 9 bases map to TRBD2. The ends lost 4 bases at V and 5 bases at J; junction bases unmatched: 9. Germline V gene lookup returns CDR1 SGHRS and CDR2 YFSETQ. The CDR3 extends over 15 amino acids. CDR3 in amino acids: CASSVSGGNWETQYF. The CDR3 nucleotides are TGCGCCAGCAGCGTAAGCGGGGGGAACTGGGAGACCCAGTACTTC. Full variable domain (missing parts from reference TRBV5-1 and TRBJ2-5): KAGVTQTPRYLIKTRGQQVTLSCSPISGHRSVSWYQQTPGQGLQFLFEYFSETQRNKGNFPGRFSGRQFSNSRSEMNVSTLELGDSALYLCASSVSGGNWETQYFGPGTRLLVL.